The next 2 T cell receptor beta chains were all read from a single sample in a study of Graves' ophthalmopathy and Graves' hyperthyroidism. The authors amplified TCR beta CDR3 regions, and they did so from RNA transcripts for repertoire sequencing. The authors performed first-round RT-PCR with HTBI primers and then a second-round multiplex PCR. MiXCR, applied by TCRdb to the multiplex PCR reads, yields one record per CDR3 protein. The top ten clones hold approximately 46% of a sample with approximately 700,000 distinct CDR3 sequences, 40% of them seen once. Sequenced: peripheral blood. These receptors came from an adult man with Graves' ophthalmopathy.

This clonotype was recorded many times. The chain employs TRBV5-8 and TRBJ2-5; no definite D call. CDR1 and CDR2 (germline): SGHTS, YDEGEE. The CDR3 has 12 residues. V gave up 4 bases and J gave up 5 bases, with 9 bases separating them. CDR3 protein: CASSEDVETQYF. In nucleotides, the CDR3 is TGTGCCAGCAGCGAGGACGTCGAGACCCAGTACTTC.

The table lists this clonotype with many counts. The chain has TRBV29-1 and TRBJ2-7, with a tentative D call TRBD1 (5 bases). Between the trimmed V and J ends, which lost 7 bases and 4 bases, there was a span of 11 bases. From germline, CDR1 is SQVTM and CDR2 ANQGSEA. This CDR3 has 11 amino acids. CDR3 in amino acids: CSASREYEQYF. In DNA, the CDR3 is TGCAGCGCGAGCAGGGAATACGAGCAGTACTTC.